The 26 T cell receptor beta chains below all came from one sample that was sequenced in a study of shared clonotypes between healthy human individuals. Measured with immunoSEQ multiplex PCR; TCRdb has only the in-frame clones, and not every one. The table has 850,000 to 1,100,000 clones, around 77% seen once; the top ten hold over 0.8%. The sequenced sample was memory CD4+ T cells from PBMCs. The subset here: CD45RA-negative fraction. The receptors come from a man aged 18 to 30 in good health. Some clones in this sample may be carry-over from other donors' samples.

The J gene is TRBJ1-4, the V gene TRBV6-5, with D hard to call. Germline lookup yields CDR1 MNHEY and CDR2 SVGAGI. CDR3 size: 13 residues. Trimming took 5 bases from V and 7 from J, leaving 11 bases between them. In DNA, the CDR3 is TGTGCCAGCAGTCGACAAGTGTCTGAAAAACTGTTTTTT. Protein product: CASSRQVSEKLFF.

The chain recombines TRBV4-2 with TRBJ1-5; D gene unclear. The CDR3 consists of 14 residues. The germline V gene encodes CDR1 LGHNA and CDR2 YNFKEQ. V was pared by 4 bases and J by 5 bases, with 12 bases between. CDR3: CASSPAGLYQPQHF. DNA for the CDR3: TGTGCCAGCAGCCCTGCCGGTCTTTATCAGCCCCAGCATTTT.

The chain joins TRBV2 to TRBJ1-2; D possibly corresponds to TRBD1 (5 bases). This CDR3 comprises 15 residues. V lost 8 bases and J 4 bases, leaving 20 bases between the germline ends. From germline, CDR1 is SNHLY and CDR2 FYNNEI. CDR3 amino acids: CASLGVRQLPYGYTF. DNA of the CDR3: TGTGCCAGCTTGGGAGTAAGACAGTTACCCTATGGCTACACCTTC.

Regarding this clone: At one end the junction does not follow the germline gene, possibly because of a read error. The chain combines TRBV6-6 with TRBJ1-1, with D uncertain. In germline, CDR1 is MNHNY, CDR2 SVGAGI (reference sequence). This CDR3 comprises 14 residues. This CDR3 is CASRYSSRRTEAFF. CDR3 DNA sequence: TGTGCCAGCAGATACTCGTCGCGGCGCACTGAAGCTTTCTTT.

The V gene is TRBV6-5, the J gene TRBJ1-5; no reliable D call. CDR1 MNHEY and CDR2 SVGAGI come from the germline V gene. Trimming cost V 2 bases and J 6 bases, with 8 bases left between them. The CDR3 covers 13 residues. For the CDR3, the DNA is TGTGCCAGCAGTTACGCCTCCAGTCAGCCCCAGCATTTT. Residues: CASSYASSQPQHF.

The V call is TRBV28, the J call TRBJ2-7, with no clear D. The V gene's germline CDR1 is MDHEN and CDR2 SYDVKM. Trimming pared 4 bases from V and 5 bases from J, leaving 15 bases between. The CDR3 is made up of 14 amino acids. The CDR3 loop reads CASSSRVGSHEQYF. DNA of the CDR3: TGTGCCAGCAGTTCCCGGGTAGGGTCCCACGAGCAGTACTTC.

CDR3 residues: CASSLVLAGMADTQYF. CDR3 in DNA: TGCGCCAGCAGCTTGGTCCTAGCGGGAATGGCAGATACGCAGTATTTT. The chain has TRBV5-1 and TRBJ2-3; 9 bases map to TRBD2. Losses at the gene ends were 0 bases for V and 4 bases for J; bases not matched to a gene: 6. The germline gives CDR1 SGHRS, CDR2 YFSETQ. This CDR3 has 16 residues.

The chain recombines TRBV5-4 with TRBJ2-7; TRBD2 matches at 7 bases. Per the germline V gene, CDR1 is SGHNT and CDR2 is YYREEE (reference sequence). The trim removed 2 bases at V and 3 bases at J, leaving 5 bases unmatched. The CDR3 extends over 14 amino acids. As DNA, the CDR3 is TGTGCCAGCAGCTTTTCAAGCGGGATCTACGAGCAGTACTTC. Its protein is CASSFSSGIYEQYF.

The rearrangement links TRBV29-1 to TRBJ1-2, with 12 bases matching TRBD1. Germline-derived CDR1 and CDR2 are SQVTM and ANQGSEA. Losses at the gene ends were 7 bases for V and 8 bases for J; bases not matched to a gene: 5. This CDR3 comprises 12 residues. CDR3 residues: CSAWDRGLGYTF. The CDR3 DNA reads TGCAGCGCCTGGGACAGGGGGCTGGGCTACACCTTC.

This clone showed up just a few times. The V and J genes are TRBV12-2 and TRBJ2-7; the table calls TRBD2, which could not be checked here. TRBV12-2 is tagged as a pseudogene. This CDR3 is built from 14 residues. CDR3 in amino acids: CASRLTSGSYEQYF. The CDR3 DNA is TGTGCAAGTCGCCTCACTAGCGGGTCTTACGAGCAGTACTTC.

The DNA for the CDR3 is TGTGCCAGCAGTTTATTTGGGGGAGGATACACAGATACGCAGTATTTT. Protein sequence: CASSLFGGGYTDTQYF. This chain connects TRBV28 to TRBJ2-3; possible D gene TRBD2, 6 bases. Germline lookup yields CDR1 MDHEN and CDR2 SYDVKM. This CDR3 contains 16 residues. Deletions cut 1 base from V and 2 bases from J, with 13 bases between.

Turning to this clone: Other nucleotide sequences in the sample specify the same CDR3. The chain employs TRBV6-6 and TRBJ2-5; D is uncertain. The CDR3 is 12 amino acids. The germline V gene encodes CDR1 MNHNY and CDR2 SVGAGI (reference sequence). V was pared by 6 bases and J by 5 bases, with 10 bases between. CDR3 nucleotides: TGTGCCAGCAGCCCGGGTCGGGAGACCCAGTACTTC. It encodes CASSPGRETQYF.

The chain combines TRBV30 with TRBJ2-4, with 8 bases lining up with TRBD2. Unmatched junction bases numbered 4, after V lost 0 bases and J lost 6 bases. The CDR3 totals 14 residues. Germline lookup yields CDR1 GTSNPN and CDR2 SVGIG (reference sequence). DNA for the CDR3: TGTGCCTGGAGTGTTTCGGGAGGGGCAAACATTCAGTACTTC. This codes for CAWSVSGGANIQYF.

The chain couples TRBV11-2 to TRBJ2-2; TRBD2 matches at 7 bases. V lost 5 bases and J lost 4; bases outside the gene matches: 4. Germline-derived CDR1 and CDR2 are SGHAT and FQNNGV. This CDR3 is built from 14 residues. CDR3 protein: CASSPTSVTGELFF. DNA of the CDR3: TGTGCCAGCAGCCCAACTAGCGTCACCGGGGAGCTGTTTTTT.

This chain uses TRBV10-3 with TRBJ2-1; D unclear. The CDR3 has 13 amino acids. Germline V gene sequence: CDR1 ENHRY, CDR2 SYGVKD. V was pared by 7 bases and J by 6 bases, with 13 bases between. CDR3 residues: CAIMGGTTNEQFF. CDR3 in DNA: TGTGCCATCATGGGCGGCACGACCAATGAGCAGTTCTTC.

The chain recombines TRBV7-9 with TRBJ1-6, with D possibly matching TRBD1 (5 bases). The CDR3 covers 18 residues. Trimming cost V 11 bases and J 0 bases, with 23 bases left between them. Germline V gene lookup returns CDR1 SEHNR and CDR2 FQNEAQ (reference sequence). CDR3 nucleotides: TGTGCCGGGGGAAACTTGGACGCTCCGAGCTCCTATAATTCACCCCTCCACTTT. Protein product: CAGGNLDAPSSYNSPLHF. Full variable domain (outside the CDR3, taken from reference TRBV7-9 and TRBJ1-6): DTGVSQNPRHKITKRGQNVTFRCDPISEHNRLYWYRQTLGQGPEFLTYFQNEAQLEKSRLLSDRFSAERPKGSFSTLEIQRTEQGDSAMYLCAGGNLDAPSSYNSPLHFGNGTRLTVT.

The chain is built from TRBV27 and TRBJ1-5; D unclear. Germline V CDR1 and CDR2: MNHEY, SMNVEV (reference sequence). This CDR3 contains 13 residues. Trimming stripped 3 bases from V and 0 bases from J, with 3 bases between. The DNA for the CDR3 is TGTGCCAGCAGTTTTGCTAGCAATCAGCCCCAGCATTTT. Protein: CASSFASNQPQHF.

Only one count was recorded for this clone. This chain uses TRBV2 with TRBJ1-2, with D unclear. V dropped 3 bases and J dropped 2 bases, with 16 bases sitting between them. CDR3 length equals 16 residues. Germline V gives CDR1 SNHLY, CDR2 FYNNEI. Written as DNA, the CDR3 is TGTGCCAGCAGTGATTCCCTCGCGCTTTCGAACTATGGCTACACCTTC. This gives the protein CASSDSLALSNYGYTF.

The chain recombines TRBV10-3 with TRBJ2-6; no firm D call. Trimming removed 3 bases at V and 0 bases at J, with 6 bases between. The V gene's germline CDR1 is ENHRY and CDR2 SYGVKD. The CDR3 has 15 amino acids. Here the CDR3 reads CAISDQFSGANVLTF. The CDR3 bases are TGTGCCATCAGTGATCAGTTCTCTGGGGCCAACGTCCTGACTTTC.

CDR3 protein: CAWSVPTSVYEQYF. The CDR3, as DNA: TGTGCCTGGAGTGTACCCACTAGTGTTTACGAGCAGTACTTC. The J gene is TRBJ2-7, the V gene TRBV30; weak D call: TRBD2 (5 bases). V lost 0 bases and J lost 4, with 13 bases in between. The CDR3 sequence is 14 residues long. Germline-derived CDR1 and CDR2 are GTSNPN and SVGIG (reference sequence).

V and J are TRBV11-2 and TRBJ2-3; no clear D. With 0 bases removed from V and 6 bases from J, the gap between germline ends came to 16 bases. This CDR3 region has 16 residues. Germline-derived CDR1 and CDR2 are SGHAT and FQNNGV. CDR3 in DNA: TGTGCCAGCAGCTTAGATCCAGTGATTAAAACGGATACGCAGTATTTT. This gives the protein CASSLDPVIKTDTQYF.

V and J are TRBV2 and TRBJ2-2; D may be TRBD2 (6 bases). V was clipped by 6 bases and J by 5 bases, with 19 bases between them. CDR3 length: 16 amino acids. Per the germline V gene, CDR1 is SNHLY and CDR2 is FYNNEI. The CDR3 sequence is CASRGLQPPKTGELFF. For the CDR3, the DNA is TGTGCCAGCAGGGGACTCCAACCCCCTAAAACCGGGGAGCTGTTTTTT.

This chain uses TRBV4-2 with TRBJ1-1, with D possibly matching TRBD1 (6 bases). This CDR3 contains 13 residues. Germline V gene data show CDR1 as LGHNA and CDR2 as YNFKEQ. The germline V and J ends were trimmed by 6 bases and 1 base, with 9 bases remaining between them. The CDR3: CASRDSGNTEAFF. In DNA, the CDR3 is TGTGCCAGCAGGGACAGCGGGAACACTGAAGCTTTCTTT.

V and J are TRBV9 and TRBJ1-2; D might be TRBD1 (5 bases). V dropped 2 bases and J dropped 8 bases, with 13 bases sitting between them. Germline V gene lookup returns CDR1 SGDLS and CDR2 YYNGEE. The CDR3 length is 13 residues. CDR3 amino acids: CASSVSQGSGYTF. CDR3 DNA sequence: TGTGCCAGCAGCGTTAGCCAGGGATCCGGCTACACCTTC.

The V call is TRBV11-1, the J call TRBJ2-5, with D hard to call. V lost 3 bases and J lost 2, with 16 bases in between. Germline V CDR1 and CDR2: SGHAT, FQDESV (reference sequence). CDR3 length: 16 amino acids. In DNA, the CDR3 is TGTGCCAGCAGCTTTCGAAGGGCGCAGGAGCAAGAGACCCAGTACTTC. Translation gives CASSFRRAQEQETQYF.

The chain carries TRBV5-1 and TRBJ1-1; TRBD1 matches 12 bases. There are 17 residues in the CDR3. Per the germline V gene, CDR1 is SGHRS and CDR2 is YFSETQ. J was trimmed by 2 bases and V by 4 bases; bases with no gene match: 9. The CDR3 sequence is CASSPRGQGAGNTEAFF. DNA of the CDR3: TGCGCCAGCAGCCCCCGGGGACAGGGGGCCGGAAACACTGAAGCTTTCTTT.